The T cell receptor beta chain described here comes from a study of OX40 agonist ivuxolimab in advanced cancers. Study details: Prior checkpoint blockade (anti-PD-1, anti-PD-L1 or anti-CTLA-4) was permitted; less than 45% had it.

CDR3 length equals 14 residues. Germline V gene sequence: CDR1 SGDLS, CDR2 YYNGEE. V was shortened by 2 bases and J by 4 bases, with 10 bases between the two germline ends. Profiling relied on immunoSEQ multiplex PCR, and the TCRdb table lists in-frame clones only, not all of them. The sample records about 98,000 clones, approximately 86% being singletons. This TCR came from an adult with an advanced solid tumor such as melanoma, head and neck, liver or kidney cancer. The chain has TRBV9 and TRBJ1-3; possibly TRBD1 for D (5 bases). The sample was CD4+ or CD8+ T cells sorted from blood, taken in a trial of the OX40 agonist ivuxolimab. CDR3 bases: TGTGCCAGCAGCGTTGGAGGGGACGGAAACACCATATATTTT. It yields the protein CASSVGGDGNTIYF.